A selection of T cell receptor beta chains follows, all from one sample in a study of cytomegalovirus exposure and HLA in healthy donors. Some clones are missing from TCRdb's copy, which holds only in-frame ones; the method was immunoSEQ multiplex PCR. Of approximately 240,000 clones listed, roughly four fifths are singletons. The sequencing sample was made of PBMCs. Every receptor here comes from a woman in her forties in good health and CMV-seronegative. Each CDR3 is given with its conserved first and last residue. A D gene is named only where the DNA matches it firmly. The listing skips clone size in some rows; elsewhere it reads once, few, many or a size class.

-	TRBV9	TRBD1	TRBJ1-1	CASSGGPGTAQDEAFF	TGTGCCAGCAGCGGAGGGCCCGGGACAGCTCAGGATGAAGCTTTCTTT
-	TRBV11-2	TRBD1	TRBJ2-7	CASSLSGGTGADEQYF	TGTGCCAGCAGCTTAAGCGGAGGGACAGGGGCTGACGAGCAGTACTTC
-	TRBV9	TRBD1	TRBJ1-2	CASSVAGRGADLYGYTF	TGTGCCAGCAGCGTAGCGGGCAGGGGGGCTGATCTTTATGGCTACACCTTC
few	TRBV28	TRBD2	TRBJ2-7	CASTGGNTYEQYF	TGTGCCAGCACCGGGGGGAATACCTACGAGCAGTACTTC
-	TRBV4-1	-	TRBJ1-1	CASSQGGTRLFMNTEAFF	TGCGCCAGCAGCCAAGGAGGAACGAGATTATTTATGAACACTGAAGCTTTCTTT
-	TRBV5-4	TRBD1	TRBJ2-7	CASSASGGTTYEQYF	TGTGCCAGCAGCGCCTCAGGGGGCACCACCTACGAGCAGTACTTC
-	TRBV7-2	-	TRBJ2-5	CASSFDPREETQYF	TGTGCCAGCAGCTTCGACCCCAGGGAAGAGACCCAGTACTTC
-	TRBV7-2	-	TRBJ1-1	CASHEHPREAFF	TGTGCCAGCCACGAGCACCCGAGAGAAGCTTTCTTT
-	TRBV4-3	-	TRBJ1-3	CASSQAGWTTGNTIYF	TGCGCCAGCAGCCAAGCTGGTTGGACTACTGGAAACACCATATATTTT
-	TRBV15	-	TRBJ1-2	CATSRDRDSSYGYTF	TGTGCCACCAGCAGAGATCGGGATAGCTCCTATGGCTACACCTTC
-	TRBV10-3	TRBD2	TRBJ2-5	CAISDSRGGKQETQYF	TGTGCCATCAGTGACTCCCGCGGGGGTAAACAAGAGACCCAGTACTTC
-	TRBV28	-	TRBJ1-2	CASSEARGYGYTF	TGTGCCAGCAGCGAAGCCAGGGGCTATGGCTACACCTTC
-	TRBV27	-	TRBJ2-4	CASSPPQKSKAKNIQYF	TGTGCCAGCAGCCCCCCACAGAAGTCTAAGGCCAAAAACATTCAGTACTTC
-	TRBV4-2	-	TRBJ2-5	CASSQASLGETQYF	TGTGCCAGCAGCCAAGCGAGCCTTGGAGAGACTCAGTACTTC
once	TRBV28	-	TRBJ2-7	CASSLGTGPYEQYF	TGTGCCAGCAGTTTAGGTACTGGTCCCTACGAGCAGTACTTC
-	TRBV4-1	-	TRBJ1-4	CASSQDMAGATLGEKLFF	TGCGCCAGCAGCCAAGATATGGCAGGGGCGACGTTAGGGGAAAAACTGTTTTTT
-	TRBV10-3	TRBD1	TRBJ2-5	CASSKTGGGETQYF	TGTGCCAGCAGTAAGACAGGGGGCGGTGAGACCCAGTACTTC
-	TRBV7-9	TRBD2	TRBJ2-7	CASSLGGGSSYEQYF	TGTGCCAGCAGCCTCGGGGGGGGGAGCTCCTACGAGCAGTACTTC
-	TRBV5-1	-	TRBJ2-3	CASSDLDTQYF	TGCGCCAGCAGTGACTTAGATACGCAGTATTTT
-	TRBV27	TRBD1	TRBJ2-7	CASIPGQGANEQYF	TGTGCCAGCATACCGGGACAGGGGGCCAACGAGCAGTACTTC
few	TRBV5-4	-	TRBJ1-6	CASSIRQFNSPLHF	TGTGCCAGCAGCATAAGACAGTTTAATTCACCCCTCCACTTT
-	TRBV5-1	TRBD1	TRBJ1-1	CASSPLGQGVSEAFF	TGCGCCAGCAGCCCCCTTGGACAGGGGGTTTCTGAAGCTTTCTTT
-	TRBV7-8	-	TRBJ2-5	CASSPLKGGATETQYF	TGTGCCAGCAGCCCTCTTAAGGGGGGGGCCACAGAGACCCAGTACTTC
-	TRBV30	-	TRBJ2-5	CAAGREPQETQYF	TGTGCCGCTGGCCGGGAACCACAAGAGACCCAGTACTTC
-	TRBV9	-	TRBJ1-1	CARPGNTEAFF	TGTGCCAGACCCGGGAACACTGAAGCTTTCTTT
few	TRBV6-1	TRBD1	TRBJ2-3	CASRTGGAGTDTQYF	TGTGCCAGCAGGACAGGGGGCGCGGGCACAGATACGCAGTATTTT
once	TRBV4-2	TRBD1	TRBJ1-4	CASSQGQGLFRKLFF	TGTGCCAGCAGCCAGGGACAGGGTCTTTTCCGAAAACTGTTTTTT